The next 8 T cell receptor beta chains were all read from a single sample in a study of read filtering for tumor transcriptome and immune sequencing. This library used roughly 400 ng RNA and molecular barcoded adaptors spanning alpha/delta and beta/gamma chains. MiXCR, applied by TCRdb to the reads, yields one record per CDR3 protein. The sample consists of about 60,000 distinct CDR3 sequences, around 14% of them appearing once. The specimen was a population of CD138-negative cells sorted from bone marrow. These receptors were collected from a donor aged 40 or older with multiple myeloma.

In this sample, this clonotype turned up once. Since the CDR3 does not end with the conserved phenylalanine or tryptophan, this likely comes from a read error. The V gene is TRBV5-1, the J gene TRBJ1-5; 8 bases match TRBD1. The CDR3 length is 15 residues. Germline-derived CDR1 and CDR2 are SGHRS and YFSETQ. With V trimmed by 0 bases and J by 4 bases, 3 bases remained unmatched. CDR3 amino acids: CASSLGDRGNQPQHL. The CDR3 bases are TGCGCCAGCAGCTTGGGCGACAGGGGAAATCAGCCCCAGCATCTT.

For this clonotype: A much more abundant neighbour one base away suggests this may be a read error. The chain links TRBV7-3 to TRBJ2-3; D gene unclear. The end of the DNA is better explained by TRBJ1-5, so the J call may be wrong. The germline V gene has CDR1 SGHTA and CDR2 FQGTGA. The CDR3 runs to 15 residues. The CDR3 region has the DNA TGTGCCAGCAGCTTAAGGGGTTCCAGCACAGATACGCAGCATTTT. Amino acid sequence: CASSLRGSSTDTQHF.

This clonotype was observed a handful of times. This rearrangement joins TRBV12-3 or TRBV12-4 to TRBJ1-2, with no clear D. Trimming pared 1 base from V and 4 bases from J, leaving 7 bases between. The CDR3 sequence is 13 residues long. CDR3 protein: CASSLESAYGYTF. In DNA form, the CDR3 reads TGTGCCAGCAGTTTAGAGTCAGCCTATGGCTACACCTTC.

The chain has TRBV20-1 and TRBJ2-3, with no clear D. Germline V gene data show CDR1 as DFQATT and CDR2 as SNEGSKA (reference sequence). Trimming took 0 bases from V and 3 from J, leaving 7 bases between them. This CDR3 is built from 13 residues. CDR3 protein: CSARDHQTDTQYF. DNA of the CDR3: TGCAGTGCTAGAGACCATCAAACAGATACGCAGTATTTT.

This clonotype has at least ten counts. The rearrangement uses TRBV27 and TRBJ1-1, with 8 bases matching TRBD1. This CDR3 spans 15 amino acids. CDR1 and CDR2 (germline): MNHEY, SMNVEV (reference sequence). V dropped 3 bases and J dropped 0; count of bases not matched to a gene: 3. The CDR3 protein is CASSFRTGLNTEAFF. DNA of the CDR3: TGTGCCAGCAGTTTCCGGACAGGGCTGAACACTGAAGCTTTCTTT.

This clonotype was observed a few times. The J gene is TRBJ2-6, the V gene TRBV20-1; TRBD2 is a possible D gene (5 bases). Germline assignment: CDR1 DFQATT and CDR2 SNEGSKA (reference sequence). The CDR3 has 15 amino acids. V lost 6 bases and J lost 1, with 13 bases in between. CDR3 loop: CSAPTGESGANVLTF. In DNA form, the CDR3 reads TGCAGTGCACCGACCGGGGAATCTGGGGCCAACGTCCTGACTTTC.

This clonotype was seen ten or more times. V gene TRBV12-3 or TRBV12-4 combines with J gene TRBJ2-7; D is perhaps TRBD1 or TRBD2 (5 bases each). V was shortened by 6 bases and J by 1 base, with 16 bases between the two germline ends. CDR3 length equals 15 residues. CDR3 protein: CASRFPGPGSYEQYF. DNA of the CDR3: TGTGCCAGCAGGTTTCCGGGGCCAGGTTCCTACGAGCAGTACTTC.

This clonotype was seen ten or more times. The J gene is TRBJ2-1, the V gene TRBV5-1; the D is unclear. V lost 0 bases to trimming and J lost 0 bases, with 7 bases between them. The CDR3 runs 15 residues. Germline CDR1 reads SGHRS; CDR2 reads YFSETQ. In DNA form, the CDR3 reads TGCGCCAGCAGCTTGGGACTCCGCTCCTACAATGAGCAGTTCTTC. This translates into CASSLGLRSYNEQFF. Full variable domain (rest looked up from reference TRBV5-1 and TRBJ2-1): KAGVTQTPRYLIKTRGQQVTLSCSPISGHRSVSWYQQTPGQGLQFLFEYFSETQRNKGNFPGRFSGRQFSNSRSEMNVSTLELGDSALYLCASSLGLRSYNEQFFGPGTRLTVL.